These T cell receptor beta chains were read from a single sample in a study of radiation and T cells in renal cell carcinoma. The repertoire was sequenced with immunoSEQ multiplex PCR; TCRdb's copy has only in-frame clones and lacks some. Of about 130,000 clones in the sample, over 75% were seen once. Here the sequenced sample was blood, taken from a patient whose treatment included radiotherapy and nephrectomy. These receptors were collected from a man aged 50-59 years with renal cell carcinoma. Both conserved end residues are part of each CDR3. The D gene is left open where the match is weak. Clone size appears in some rows only: once, few, many, or a class for an expanded clone.

>TRBV5-5|TRBD1|TRBJ1-2|.
CASSSGQGDYGYTF
TGTGCCAGCAGCTCAGGACAGGGAGACTATGGCTACACCTTC
>TRBV7-9|.|TRBJ1-5|few
CASSRFSGSDQPQHF
TGTGCCAGCAGCCGATTTTCGGGGTCAGATCAGCCCCAGCATTTT
>TRBV10-3|.|TRBJ2-2|.
CASKPGPNTGELFF
TGTGCCAGCAAACCGGGGCCGAACACCGGGGAGCTGTTTTTT
>TRBV2|TRBD1|TRBJ1-1|few
CASRLQGTSPPAFF
TGTGCCAGCAGACTACAGGGGACCTCTCCCCCGGCTTTCTTT
>TRBV4-1|.|TRBJ1-1|.
CASSQGLRGGIGNTEAFF
TGCGCCAGCAGCCAAGGGCTAAGAGGGGGGATAGGTAACACTGAAGCTTTCTTT
>TRBV7-2|TRBD1|TRBJ2-5|.
CASSLGRGSRQETQYF
TGTGCCAGCAGCTTAGGCAGGGGGTCTCGGCAAGAGACCCAGTACTTC
>TRBV5-4|.|TRBJ1-4|.
CASGLIGAEKLFF
TGTGCCAGCGGATTGATTGGGGCTGAAAAACTGTTTTTT
>TRBV19|.|TRBJ1-5|.
CASSTWQDNQPQHF
TGTGCCAGTAGTACCTGGCAGGATAATCAGCCCCAGCATTTT
>TRBV6-4|.|TRBJ1-4|.
CASSDRVRGSEKLFF
TGTGCCAGCAGTGACAGGGTAAGGGGGAGTGAAAAACTGTTTTTT
>TRBV7-2|.|TRBJ1-5|.
CASSLSGAGQPQHF
TGTGCCAGCAGCTTATCCGGGGCTGGACAGCCCCAGCATTTT
>TRBV6-5|.|TRBJ1-5|.
CASSYLDQPQHF
TGTGCCAGCAGCTACCTCGATCAGCCCCAGCATTTT
>TRBV2|TRBD1|TRBJ1-5|.
CASSQGQGGQPQHF
TGTGCCAGCAGCCAGGGACAGGGAGGGCAGCCCCAGCATTTT
>TRBV2|.|TRBJ2-5|.
CASRPRDGKETQYF
TGTGCCAGCAGACCCCGTGACGGGAAAGAGACCCAGTACTTC
>TRBV6-1|TRBD1|TRBJ2-7|.
CASSEAGTGFYEQYF
TGTGCCAGCAGTGAAGCAGGGACAGGGTTCTACGAGCAGTACTTC
>TRBV27|TRBD1|TRBJ2-7|.
CASSITPGGFLYEQYF
TGTGCCAGCAGTATTACCCCAGGGGGCTTTCTCTACGAGCAGTACTTC
>TRBV6-5|.|TRBJ1-3|.
CASSWDSGNTIYF
TGTGCCAGCAGTTGGGATTCTGGAAACACCATATATTTT
>TRBV5-1|.|TRBJ1-2|.
CASSSGQIQTNYGYTF
TGCGCCAGCAGCTCTGGACAGATACAAACTAACTATGGCTACACCTTC
>TRBV2|TRBD1|TRBJ2-5|.
CASSGGQGGQETQYF
TGTGCCAGCAGTGGGGGACAGGGTGGACAAGAGACCCAGTACTTC
>TRBV10-1|.|TRBJ1-3|.
CASSESLYWSGNTIYF
TGCGCCAGCAGTGAGTCGTTATATTGGTCTGGAAACACCATATATTTT
>TRBV11-2|.|TRBJ2-3|.
CASSLTFTDTQYF
TGTGCCAGCAGCTTGACCTTCACAGATACGCAGTATTTT
>TRBV5-6|.|TRBJ1-1|.
CASSLLPRTEAFF
TGTGCCAGCAGCTTGCTTCCTCGGACTGAAGCTTTCTTT
>TRBV4-1|.|TRBJ2-4|.
CASSLGWTAGGTKNIQYF
TGCGCCAGCAGCTTAGGGTGGACAGCTGGTGGGACCAAAAACATTCAGTACTTC
>TRBV6-1|TRBD1|TRBJ1-1|.
CAVPGQGGIEAFF
TGTGCCGTACCGGGACAGGGCGGAATTGAAGCTTTCTTT
>TRBV6-1|.|TRBJ1-2|many
CASSDGPLLPNYGYTF
TGTGCCAGCAGTGATGGACCCTTACTTCCTAACTATGGCTACACCTTC
>TRBV13|.|TRBJ2-2|.
CASSYQGEVGELFF
TGTGCCAGCAGCTACCAGGGGGAGGTCGGGGAGCTGTTTTTT
>TRBV19|.|TRBJ2-5|.
CASTLRWGKQETQYF
TGTGCCAGTACCCTTAGGTGGGGGAAACAAGAGACCCAGTACTTC
>TRBV6-5|.|TRBJ1-2|.
CASREGPGGGYTF
TGTGCCAGCAGGGAAGGCCCCGGCGGTGGCTACACCTTC
>TRBV4-3|.|TRBJ2-7|.
CASSQEWQGYYEQYF
TGCGCCAGCAGCCAAGAGTGGCAGGGTTACTACGAGCAGTACTTC
>TRBV5-1|.|TRBJ2-2|few
CASSPTLGGELFF
TGCGCCAGCAGCCCTACTCTGGGCGGGGAGCTGTTTTTT
>TRBV30|TRBD1|TRBJ2-3|.
CAWTERGRTDTQYF
TGTGCCTGGACCGAAAGGGGGCGCACAGATACGCAGTATTTT
>TRBV6-5|.|TRBJ1-1|many
CASRPTNENTEAFF
TGTGCCAGCAGACCTACAAACGAGAACACTGAAGCTTTCTTT
>TRBV5-1|.|TRBJ2-5|.
CASSLAPTETQETQYF
TGCGCCAGCAGCTTGGCCCCGACAGAGACCCAAGAGACCCAGTACTTC
>TRBV18|.|TRBJ1-5|few
CASSPLSGNNQPQHF
TGTGCCAGCTCACCACTATCGGGGAACAATCAGCCCCAGCATTTT
>TRBV4-1|.|TRBJ2-7|many
CASSRPGEQYF
TGCGCCAGCAGCCGGCCGGGCGAGCAGTACTTC